The rows below give T cell receptor beta chains drawn from one sample of a study of blood T cells in healthy people across ages. TCRdb reprocessed the 5' RACE reads with MiXCR, giving one entry per CDR3 protein. Among fewer than 1,000,000 distinct CDR3 sequences listed, around two fifths were seen once. Sequenced sample: blood. Receptor source: a man between 60 and 75 years old in good health. Each CDR3 is given with its conserved first and last residue. A D gene is named only where the DNA matches it firmly. A row's size may be missing; if present it is once, few, many or a size class.

.	TRBV30	TRBJ1-2	TRBD1	CAWSLGQGRAYGYTF	TGTGCCTGGAGTCTAGGACAGGGAAGGGCCTATGGCTACACCTTC
.	TRBV10-2	TRBJ2-5	TRBD2	CASSTSGTRGETQYF	TGCGCCAGCAGTACTAGCGGGACCCGCGGGGAGACCCAGTACTTC
.	TRBV20-1	TRBJ2-1	TRBD2	CSATDTSGISNEQFF	TGCAGTGCTACTGATACTAGCGGCATTAGCAATGAGCAGTTCTTC
few	TRBV20-1	TRBJ1-1	.	CSAYPPTDGTEAFF	TGCAGTGCTTACCCCCCCACGGATGGGACTGAAGCTTTCTTT
.	TRBV27	TRBJ2-3	TRBD2	CASSLLGAGVTDTQYF	TGTGCCAGCAGTTTGTTGGGAGCGGGGGTCACAGATACGCAGTATTTT
.	TRBV7-2	TRBJ2-7	TRBD2	CASSLVGGPSSYEQYF	TGTGCCAGCAGCCTAGTGGGAGGGCCCAGCTCCTACGAGCAGTACTTC
.	TRBV5-1	TRBJ2-5	TRBD2	CASKEVAGNQETQYF	TGCGCCAGCAAGGAGGTAGCGGGGAACCAAGAGACCCAGTACTTC
.	TRBV7-9	TRBJ1-4	TRBD1	CASSNRGGNEKLFF	TGTGCCAGCAGCAACAGGGGGGGTAATGAAAAACTGTTTTTT
.	TRBV7-2	TRBJ2-7	TRBD2	CAGSLLAGGPDEQYF	TGTGCCGGCAGCTTACTAGCGGGGGGGCCTGACGAGCAGTACTTC
.	TRBV5-8	TRBJ1-2	.	CASSYAYRGGGYTF	TGTGCCAGCAGTTATGCCTACCGAGGGGGTGGCTACACCTTC
.	TRBV20-1	TRBJ1-5	.	CSAIEGGGPKPQHF	TGCAGTGCTATTGAGGGCGGGGGACCAAAGCCCCAGCATTTT
.	TRBV7-9	TRBJ2-7	.	CASSAPGQAYEQYF	TGTGCCAGCAGCGCCCCGGGACAAGCTTACGAGCAGTACTTC
few	TRBV28	TRBJ1-6	.	CASSFGVGSASSPLHF	TGTGCCAGCAGTTTTGGGGTGGGTTCGGCTAGTTCACCCCTCCACTTT
.	TRBV30	TRBJ2-7	.	CAGTDNSYEQYF	TGTGCCGGGACTGATAACTCCTACGAGCAGTACTTC